This T cell receptor beta chain was recovered during a study of blood T cell repertoires in COVID-19. In germline, CDR1 is DFQATT, CDR2 SNEGSKA (reference sequence). Trimming removed 3 bases from V and 7 bases from J; junction bases left unmatched: 10. The CDR3 consists of 14 residues. As processed by the authors: Estimation of nucleated cell counts was performed using reference gene primer amplification. Assay used: immunoSEQ multiplex PCR; TCRdb lists only in-frame clones, some missing. For V, J and clone size, that table is used; D and trimming come from the DNA. The sample lists 150,000 to 200,000 clones; roughly 87% were seen once. Participant ages covered about 18 to 100 years across some 25 US areas.

This clonotype originated in a woman aged 45-65 years who had recovered from COVID-19. V usage is TRBV20-1 and J usage is TRBJ2-7; 9 bases line up with TRBD2. The material sequenced was PBMCs or T cells enriched from blood (not recorded which). The CDR3 region is CSASGLAGRWEQYF. The DNA for the CDR3 is TGCAGTGCTAGTGGGCTAGCGGGACGTTGGGAGCAGTACTTC.